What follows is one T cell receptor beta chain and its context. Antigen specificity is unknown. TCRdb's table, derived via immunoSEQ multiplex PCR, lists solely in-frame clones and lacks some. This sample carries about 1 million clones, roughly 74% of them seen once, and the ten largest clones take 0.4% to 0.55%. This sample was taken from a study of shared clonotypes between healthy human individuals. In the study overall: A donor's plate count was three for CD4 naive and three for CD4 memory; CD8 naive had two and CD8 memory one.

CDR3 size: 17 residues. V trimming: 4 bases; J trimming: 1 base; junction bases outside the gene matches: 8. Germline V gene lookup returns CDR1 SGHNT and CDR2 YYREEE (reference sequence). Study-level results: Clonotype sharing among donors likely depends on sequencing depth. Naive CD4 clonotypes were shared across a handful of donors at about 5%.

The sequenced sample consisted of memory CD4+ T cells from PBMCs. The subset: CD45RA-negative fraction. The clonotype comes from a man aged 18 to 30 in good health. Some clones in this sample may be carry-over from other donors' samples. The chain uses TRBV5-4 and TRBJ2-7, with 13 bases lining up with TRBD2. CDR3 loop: CASSRGLAGELSYEQYF. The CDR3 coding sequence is TGTGCCAGCAGCCGAGGACTAGCGGGAGAACTTTCCTACGAGCAGTACTTC.